These T cell receptor beta chains were read from a single sample in a study of long-term antiretroviral therapy in people with HIV. Data came from immunoSEQ multiplex PCR; TCRdb stores just in-frame clones and leaves some out. Altogether 21,000 or so clones are present, approximately 89% being singletons, with the ten largest covering roughly 3.5%. The sequences come from unsorted PBMCs, collected 2.5 to 2.7 years after starting antiretroviral therapy. These receptors all stem from a woman aged 50 to 65 with HIV. Each CDR3 is given with its conserved first and last residue. The D gene is left open where the match is weak. The listing skips clone size in some rows; elsewhere it reads once, few, many or a size class.

D	size	V	J	CDR3	DNA
TRBD1	-	TRBV6-1	TRBJ2-1	CASQGAHNEQFF	TGTGCCAGCCAGGGGGCCCACAATGAGCAGTTCTTC
TRBD2	-	TRBV28	TRBJ2-1	CASSSGLADYNEQFF	TGTGCCAGCAGTTCGGGACTAGCCGATTACAATGAGCAGTTCTTC
TRBD1	once	TRBV4-1	TRBJ1-1	CASSQEIQGGTEAFF	TGCGCCAGCAGCCAGGAAATACAGGGGGGGACTGAAGCTTTCTTT
-	-	TRBV27	TRBJ2-2	CASSLGSSTGELFF	TGTGCCAGCAGTTTAGGGTCGAGCACCGGGGAGCTGTTTTTT
-	few	TRBV4-1	TRBJ1-2	CASSQDGNYGYTF	TGCGCCAGCAGCCAAGACGGAAACTATGGCTACACCTTC
-	-	TRBV7-2	TRBJ2-7	CASSLGLLYEQYF	TGTGCCAGCAGCTTAGGACTACTATACGAGCAGTACTTC
-	-	TRBV7-2	TRBJ2-2	CASSLRGGGGNTGELFF	TGTGCCAGCAGCTTACGGGGAGGGGGAGGAAACACCGGGGAGCTGTTTTTT
-	-	TRBV5-1	TRBJ1-1	CASSFEGVSTEAFF	TGCGCCAGCAGCTTTGAGGGGGTTAGCACTGAAGCTTTCTTT
-	-	TRBV27	TRBJ1-5	CASSPGTSTNQPQHF	TGTGCCAGCAGCCCAGGGACCTCTACCAATCAGCCCCAGCATTTT
-	once	TRBV18	TRBJ1-5	CASSQTTEYSNQPQHF	TGTGCCAGCTCACAGACGACAGAATATAGCAATCAGCCCCAGCATTTT
-	-	TRBV7-2	TRBJ2-2	CASSLIEGYRAGGELFF	TGTGCCAGCAGCTTGATCGAGGGCTATCGGGCTGGCGGGGAGCTGTTTTTT
TRBD1	once	TRBV6-1	TRBJ2-7	CATGDSWGYEQYF	TGTGCCACCGGGGACAGCTGGGGATACGAGCAGTACTTC
-	-	TRBV6-1	TRBJ1-3	CASSEDPGGGGNTIYF	TGTGCCAGCAGTGAAGATCCGGGAGGAGGAGGAAACACCATATATTTT
TRBD1	-	TRBV7-9	TRBJ2-1	CASSPGQASYNEQFF	TGTGCCAGCAGCCCGGGACAGGCATCCTACAATGAGCAGTTCTTC
-	few	TRBV6-1	TRBJ1-5	CASSEGGDSNQPQHF	TGTGCCAGCAGTGAAGGGGGGGATAGCAATCAGCCCCAGCATTTT
-	-	TRBV7-8	TRBJ1-1	CASSLATGGGSEAFF	TGTGCCAGCAGCTTAGCTACCGGGGGCGGTTCTGAAGCTTTCTTT
TRBD2	-	TRBV5-6	TRBJ2-5	CASSRGGAQYF	TGTGCCAGCAGCCGGGGGGGGGCCCAGTACTTC
-	-	TRBV7-9	TRBJ2-1	CASSLANANEQFF	TGTGCCAGCAGCTTAGCTAACGCCAATGAGCAGTTCTTC
TRBD2	-	TRBV4-1	TRBJ2-5	CASRREEASGSAETQYF	TGCGCCAGCAGACGAGAGGAGGCTAGCGGGAGCGCAGAGACCCAGTACTTC
TRBD1	-	TRBV5-1	TRBJ1-2	CASSVDRADGYTF	TGCGCCAGCAGTGTGGACAGGGCGGACGGCTACACCTTC
-	-	TRBV28	TRBJ1-2	CASSLYTYYGYTF	TGTGCCAGCAGTTTATACACCTACTATGGCTACACCTTC
-	-	TRBV4-3	TRBJ1-4	CASSQDNAGVNEKLFF	TGCGCCAGCAGCCAAGATAATGCGGGTGTGAATGAAAAACTGTTTTTT
TRBD1	-	TRBV19	TRBJ1-1	CASSRGQGGTEAFF	TGTGCCAGTAGTAGGGGACAGGGGGGCACTGAAGCTTTCTTT
-	-	TRBV5-1	TRBJ2-5	CASLGDSLETQYF	TGCGCCAGCCTCGGAGACAGTCTGGAGACCCAGTACTTC
TRBD1	-	TRBV10-3	TRBJ2-5	CAISGTGGFETQYF	TGTGCCATCAGTGGGACAGGGGGCTTTGAGACCCAGTACTTC
TRBD2	-	TRBV27	TRBJ2-2	CASSLLAGVINGELFF	TGTGCCAGCAGTCTGCTAGCGGGAGTTATCAACGGGGAGCTGTTTTTT
-	-	TRBV29-1	TRBJ2-1	CSVQTIAYNEQFF	TGCAGCGTTCAAACGATAGCTTACAATGAGCAGTTCTTC